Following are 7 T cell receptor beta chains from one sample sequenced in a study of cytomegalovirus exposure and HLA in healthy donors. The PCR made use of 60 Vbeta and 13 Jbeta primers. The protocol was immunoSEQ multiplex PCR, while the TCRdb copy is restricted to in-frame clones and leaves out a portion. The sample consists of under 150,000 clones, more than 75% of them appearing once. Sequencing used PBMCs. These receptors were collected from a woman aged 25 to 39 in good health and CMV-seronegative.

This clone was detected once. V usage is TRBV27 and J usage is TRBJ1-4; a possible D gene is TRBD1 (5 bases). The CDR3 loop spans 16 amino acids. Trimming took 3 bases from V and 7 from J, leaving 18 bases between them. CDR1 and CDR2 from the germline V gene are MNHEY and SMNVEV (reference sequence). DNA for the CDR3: TGTGCCAGCAGTTTCTTGGCGGGGGTTAATATTGAAAAACTGTTTTTT. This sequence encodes CASSFLAGVNIEKLFF.

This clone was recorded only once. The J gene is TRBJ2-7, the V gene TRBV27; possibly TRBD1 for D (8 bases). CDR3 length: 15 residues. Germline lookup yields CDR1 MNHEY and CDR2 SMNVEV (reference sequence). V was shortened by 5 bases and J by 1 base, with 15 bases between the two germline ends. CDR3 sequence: CASSRAGQASYEQYF. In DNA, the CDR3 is TGTGCCAGCAGTCGAGCGGGACAGGCTTCCTACGAGCAGTACTTC.

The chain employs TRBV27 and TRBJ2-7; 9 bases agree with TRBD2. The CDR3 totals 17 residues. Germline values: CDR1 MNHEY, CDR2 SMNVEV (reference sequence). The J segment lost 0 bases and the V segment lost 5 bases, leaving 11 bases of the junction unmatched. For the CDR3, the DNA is TGTGCCAGCAGTCCCACGTCTAGCGGGATTAGCTCCTACGAGCAGTACTTC. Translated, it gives CASSPTSSGISSYEQYF.

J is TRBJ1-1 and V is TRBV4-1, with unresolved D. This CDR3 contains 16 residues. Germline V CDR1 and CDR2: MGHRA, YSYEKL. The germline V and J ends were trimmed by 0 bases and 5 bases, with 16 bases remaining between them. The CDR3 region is CASSQDEGQSGTEAFF. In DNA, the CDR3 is TGCGCCAGCAGCCAAGATGAAGGGCAGTCGGGAACTGAAGCTTTCTTT.

CDR3 bases: TGCAGCGTCAACAAAATCGGACAGGGGAATGAAAAACTGTTTTTT. Protein product: CSVNKIGQGNEKLFF. The V call is TRBV29-1, the J call TRBJ1-4; 9 nucleotides align to TRBD1. The V segment lost 6 bases and the J segment 5 bases; nucleotides outside the gene matches: 10. The germline V gene has CDR1 SQVTM and CDR2 ANQGSEA. This CDR3 is 15 amino acids long. The variable domain in full, completed from reference TRBV29-1 and TRBJ1-4, reads SAVISQKPSRDICQRGTSLTIQCQVDSQVTMMFWYRQQPGQSLTLIATANQGSEATYESGFVIDKFPISRPNLTFSTLTVSNMSPEDSSIYLCSVNKIGQGNEKLFFGSGTQLSVL.

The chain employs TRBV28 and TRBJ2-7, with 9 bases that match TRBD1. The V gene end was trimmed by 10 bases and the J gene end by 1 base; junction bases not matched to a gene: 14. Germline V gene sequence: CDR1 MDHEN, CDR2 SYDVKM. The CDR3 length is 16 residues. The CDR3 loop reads CATLSSIGTGSYEQYF. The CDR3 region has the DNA TGTGCCACACTCTCCAGCATCGGGACAGGGTCCTACGAGCAGTACTTC.

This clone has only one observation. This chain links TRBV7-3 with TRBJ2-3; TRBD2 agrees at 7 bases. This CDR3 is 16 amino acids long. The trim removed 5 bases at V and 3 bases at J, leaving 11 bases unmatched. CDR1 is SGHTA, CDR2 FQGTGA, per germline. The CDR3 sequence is CASSPGFASGTDTQYF. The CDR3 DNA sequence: TGTGCCAGCAGCCCCGGGTTCGCTAGCGGAACAGATACGCAGTATTTT.